The 4 T cell receptor beta chains presented below share a single source sample, sequenced in a study of graft-versus-host responses after intestinal transplantation. Their specific antigens are unknown. Profiled with immunoSEQ multiplex PCR; TCRdb holds only in-frame clones, not every one. The sample gives about 71,000 clones, less than 95% of which show up once; about 1.3% is in the top ten. The sample here was unstimulated CD8+ T cells sorted from spleen or lymph node cells, taken before intestinal transplant. These receptors were obtained from a human donor who received an intestinal transplant.

The chain has TRBV2 and TRBJ1-1; D possibly corresponds to TRBD1 (6 bases). Trimming removed 9 bases from V and 1 base from J, with 18 bases in between. CDR1 is SNHLY and CDR2 is FYNNEI in the germline V gene. This CDR3 region has 15 residues. CDR3 region: CASDRDTVGNTEAFF. The CDR3 nucleotides are TGTGCCAGTGACCGGGACACCGTGGGGAACACTGAAGCTTTCTTT.

The chain couples TRBV7-9 to TRBJ2-1; 8 positions match TRBD1. The CDR3 spans 16 residues. The J segment lost 1 base and the V segment lost 5 bases, leaving 7 bases of the junction unmatched. CDR1 and CDR2 (germline): SEHNR, FQNEAQ (reference sequence). The CDR3 region is CASSPAGTGSYNEQFF. The DNA of the CDR3 is TGTGCCAGCAGCCCAGCCGGGACAGGATCCTACAATGAGCAGTTCTTC.

The V and J genes are TRBV2 and TRBJ1-2, with D perhaps matching TRBD1 (6 bases). V lost 10 bases to trimming and J lost 6 bases, with 21 bases between them. The CDR3 has 14 residues. The germline V gene has CDR1 SNHLY and CDR2 FYNNEI. Here the CDR3 reads CATGVGGALDGYTF. The CDR3 DNA reads TGTGCCACTGGAGTCGGGGGGGCGCTTGATGGCTACACCTTC.

This clone was recorded only once. The chain carries TRBV6-1 and TRBJ1-5, with TRBD1 as a possible D gene (5 bases). The CDR3 has 16 amino acids. Germline V gene data show CDR1 as MNHNS and CDR2 as SASEGT. V dropped 4 bases and J dropped 4 bases, with 17 bases sitting between them. CDR3 DNA sequence: TGTGCCAGCAGTGGGGTGGCAGGGCCTCTTAATCAGCCCCAGCATTTT. It is translated as CASSGVAGPLNQPQHF.